This TCR beta chain was sequenced during a study of vaccination and CD4 T cells after COVID-19. Study at large: Convalescent persons amounted to six males plus four females, two of whom were Hispanic.

The Oncomine TCR Beta short-read assay was what sequenced the DNA obtained from cultured CD4+ T cells. Once CD4+ T cells had been cultured, genomic DNA was extracted from them. Via MiXCR, TCRdb re-called the PCR reads, giving one row per CDR3 protein. The profile shows about 9,300 distinct CDR3 sequences, less than 40% of them singletons. With regard to this clonotype: Its antigen is unknown.

Treatment meaning: approximately nine-day PBMC culture with coronavirus spike peptide pools or control peptides (ViraFEST assay). CD4+ T-cell collection from the unexposed donor predated the COVID-19 pandemic (2011-2018). Every well contained approximately 2.1 million PBMCs, which were grown with roughly 9.1 IU/ml IL-2 and 9 to 10 ug/ml peptide pools. Trimming cost V 3 bases and J 6 bases, with 16 bases left between them. Germline lookup yields CDR1 SGHRS and CDR2 YFSETQ. The CDR3 loop spans 14 amino acids. This receptor was obtained from a human donor in good health. Sequenced material: CD4+ T cells from blood, cultured in vitro. The chain carries TRBV5-1 and TRBJ2-7; tentative D call: TRBD1 (6 bases). The CDR3 here is CASSSGQATGEQYF. The CDR3 DNA is TGCGCCAGCAGCTCGGGACAAGCCACAGGCGAGCAGTACTTC.